What follows are 25 T cell receptor beta chains derived from one specimen sequenced in a study of early T cells in non-severe SARS-CoV-2 infection. Each CDR3 protein gets one entry after TCRdb re-called the 5' RACE reads with MiXCR. The sample shows tens of thousands of distinct CDR3 sequences, 5.5% to 6.5% of them seen only once. The sequenced sample was whole blood. All receptors come from an adult who was a healthcare worker with PCR-confirmed SARS-CoV-2 infection or an uninfected control (not recorded which).

This clonotype showed up many times. The rearrangement joins TRBV6-5 to TRBJ1-4, with D hard to call. The CDR3 is made up of 14 amino acids. V was cut by 4 bases and J by 7 bases, with 13 bases left in between. Germline V gives CDR1 MNHEY, CDR2 SVGAGI. The CDR3 reads CASSFFTGGEKLFF. In DNA form, the CDR3 reads TGTGCCAGCAGTTTCTTTACGGGAGGTGAAAAACTGTTTTTT.

The table lists this clonotype with many counts. The chain combines TRBV3-1 with TRBJ1-1; D gene unclear. The CDR3 has 16 amino acids. Between the trimmed V and J ends, which lost 3 bases and 6 bases, there was a span of 20 bases. CDR1 and CDR2 from the germline V gene are LGHDT and YNNKEL (reference sequence). The CDR3 loop is CASSQANILDAAEAFF. The CDR3 DNA is TGTGCCAGCAGCCAGGCGAACATCCTAGACGCCGCTGAAGCTTTCTTT.

This clonotype was recorded at least ten times. The chain links TRBV5-4 to TRBJ2-1; D is perhaps TRBD1 (7 bases). V lost 6 bases, J lost 3 bases, and 16 bases lay in between. This CDR3 comprises 15 residues. CDR1 is SGHNT, CDR2 YYREEE, per germline (reference sequence). The CDR3 is CASTPARDSYNEQFF. CDR3 coding DNA: TGTGCCAGCACTCCGGCGCGGGACAGCTACAATGAGCAGTTCTTC.

This chain connects TRBV7-2 to TRBJ2-7; D remains ambiguous. Germline assignment: CDR1 SGHTA and CDR2 FQGNSA. V dropped 7 bases and J dropped 3 bases, with 16 bases sitting between them. The length of the CDR3 is 14 residues. The CDR3 sequence: CASTSRTVNYEQYF. The CDR3, as DNA: TGTGCCAGCACCTCTCGGACGGTCAACTACGAGCAGTACTTC.

This clonotype was picked up many times. V is TRBV7-2 and J is TRBJ2-1; maybe TRBD1 (6 bases). Deletions cut 4 bases from V and 10 bases from J, with 17 bases between. In germline, CDR1 is SGHTA, CDR2 FQGNSA. CDR3 size: 14 residues. The CDR3 spells CASSYGQISVEQFF. The CDR3 DNA follows: TGTGCCAGCAGCTATGGACAGATTTCGGTGGAGCAGTTCTTC.

This clonotype was seen repeatedly, ten times or more. The chain couples TRBV10-3 to TRBJ2-1; 14 bases align to TRBD2. The trim removed 9 bases at V and 2 bases at J, leaving 6 bases unmatched. There are 16 residues in the CDR3. The V gene's germline CDR1 is ENHRY and CDR2 SYGVKD. CDR3 sequence (DNA): TGTGCCATTCAGGGGGGACTAGCGGGAGCCTACAATGAGCAGTTCTTC. This encodes CAIQGGLAGAYNEQFF.

In its sample, this clonotype was seen a few times. The gene calls are TRBV7-2 and TRBJ2-7; D assignment may be TRBD1 or TRBD2 (6 bases each). The ends were cut back, 0 bases at V and 1 base at J, with 19 bases in the middle. The germline V gene encodes CDR1 SGHTA and CDR2 FQGNSA. The CDR3 extends over 18 amino acids. CDR3 residues: CASSLALPGAASSYEQYF. As DNA, the CDR3 is TGTGCCAGCAGCTTAGCGCTACCGGGGGCCGCCTCGTCCTACGAGCAGTACTTC. The full variable domain, rest sourced from reference TRBV7-2 and TRBJ2-7, is GAGVSQSPSNKVTEKGKDVELRCDPISGHTALYWYRQSLGQGLEFLIYFQGNSAPDKSGLPSDRFSAERTGGSVSTLTIQRTQQEDSAVYLCASSLALPGAASSYEQYFGPGTRLTVT.

This clonotype was picked up a small number of times. The rearrangement links TRBV28 to TRBJ2-7; D is undetermined. The germline V gene encodes CDR1 MDHEN and CDR2 SYDVKM. The CDR3 runs 15 residues. V lost 2 bases, J lost 1 base, and 12 bases lay in between. The CDR3 is CASSLAGEASYEQYF. The CDR3 DNA sequence: TGTGCCAGCAGTTTAGCAGGCGAAGCGTCCTACGAGCAGTACTTC.

This clonotype was counted many times. The chain joins TRBV7-9 to TRBJ2-1; D possibly corresponds to TRBD2 (5 bases). Trimming removed 4 bases from V and 0 bases from J, with 10 bases in between. CDR3 length: 15 amino acids. Germline CDR1 and CDR2: SEHNR and FQNEAQ (reference sequence). CDR3 in amino acids: CASSSRTFSYNEQFF. The CDR3 coding sequence is TGTGCCAGCAGCTCGCGGACTTTCTCCTACAATGAGCAGTTCTTC.

The V gene is TRBV2, the J gene TRBJ2-2; D is unclear. Germline CDR1 is SNHLY and CDR2 is FYNNEI. Trimming pared 2 bases from V and 6 bases from J, leaving 7 bases between. The CDR3 consists of 13 residues. The CDR3 DNA is TGTGCCAGCAGTGAAATAGAACCCGGGGAGCTGTTTTTT. Translation gives CASSEIEPGELFF.

This clonotype was counted at least ten times. The chain employs TRBV20-1 and TRBJ2-7, with D unresolved. The CDR3 loop spans 15 amino acids. V was shortened by 3 bases and J by 5 bases, with 20 bases between the two germline ends. In germline, CDR1 is DFQATT, CDR2 SNEGSKA (reference sequence). The CDR3 region is CSARIGSGKGNEQYF. DNA for the CDR3: TGCAGTGCTAGGATAGGCTCAGGAAAGGGCAACGAGCAGTACTTC.

This clonotype was observed many times. The V gene is TRBV2, the J gene TRBJ2-1, with a possible D match to TRBD2 (5 bases). The CDR3 spans 12 residues. The V and J ends lost 6 bases and 9 bases respectively, with 12 bases between them. Germline lookup yields CDR1 SNHLY and CDR2 FYNNEI. CDR3 DNA sequence: TGTGCCAGCAGCACGGGAATCAGTGAGCAGTTCTTC. Protein product: CASSTGISEQFF. Full variable domain (rest looked up from reference TRBV2 and TRBJ2-1): EPEVTQTPSHQVTQMGQEVILRCVPISNHLYFYWYRQILGQKVEFLVSFYNNEISEKSEIFDDQFSVERPDGSNFTLKIRSTKLEDSAMYFCASSTGISEQFFGPGTRLTVL.

V usage is TRBV7-9 and J usage is TRBJ2-5; no firm D call. CDR3 length: 13 residues. The V gene's germline CDR1 is SEHNR and CDR2 FQNEAQ (reference sequence). Trimming left V 3 bases short and J 5 bases short, with 10 bases between. The CDR3 sequence is CASSFPQVETQYF. CDR3 bases: TGTGCCAGCAGCTTCCCGCAGGTCGAGACCCAGTACTTC.

About this clonotype itself: One end of the junction does not line up with germline, which may come from a read error. The genes are TRBV4-3 and TRBJ1-2; 8 bases are shared with TRBD1. The CDR3 totals 17 residues. Germline loops: CDR1 LGHNA, CDR2 YSLEER. The chain's CDR3 is CANSHPLTGGVNYGYTF. The CDR3 nucleotides read TGCGCCAACAGCCACCCTCTTACAGGGGGAGTTAACTATGGCTACACCTTC.

At least ten counts were recorded for this clonotype. This sequence joins TRBV6-1 and TRBJ2-2, with a tentative D call TRBD1 (6 bases). The CDR3 covers 13 residues. CDR1 MNHNS and CDR2 SASEGT come from the germline V gene. V lost 4 bases, J lost 6 bases, and 9 bases lay in between. The CDR3 sequence: CASSGRGPGELFF. The CDR3 DNA follows: TGTGCCAGCAGTGGCAGGGGTCCCGGGGAGCTGTTTTTT.

This clonotype was recorded at least ten times. The rearrangement joins TRBV2 to TRBJ1-1; weak D call: TRBD1 (5 bases). Germline-derived CDR1 and CDR2 are SNHLY and FYNNEI. Trimming stripped 3 bases from V and 14 bases from J, with 16 bases between. This CDR3 contains 12 residues. CDR3 nucleotide sequence: TGTGCCAGCAGTGAGACCGGGGCCCAGTCGTTCTTT. Protein: CASSETGAQSFF.

In this sample, this clonotype turned up many times. V and J are TRBV7-6 and TRBJ2-2, with D perhaps TRBD1 or TRBD2 (5 bases each). Germline-derived CDR1 and CDR2 are SGHVS and FNYEAQ. This CDR3 is built from 15 residues. V lost 6 bases and J lost 5, with 16 bases in between. The CDR3 bases are TGTGCCAGCAGTTTGCCTCGGGGCGGGACCGGGGAGCTGTTTTTT. It translates to CASSLPRGGTGELFF. The full variable domain, with the rest looked up from reference TRBV7-6 and TRBJ2-2, is GAGVSQSPRYKVTKRGQDVALRCDPISGHVSLYWYRQALGQGPEFLTYFNYEAQQDKSGLPNDRFSAERPEGSISTLTIQRTEQRDSAMYRCASSLPRGGTGELFFGEGSRLTVL.

At least ten counts were recorded for this clonotype. This sequence joins TRBV20-1 and TRBJ1-3; TRBD1 is a possible D gene (5 bases). Trimming cost V 3 bases and J 0 bases, with 9 bases left between them. This CDR3 spans 14 amino acids. Germline CDR1 DFQATT, CDR2 SNEGSKA (reference sequence). CDR3 DNA: TGCAGTGCTAGCAGGGCCCGCTCTGGAAACACCATATATTTT. Translated, it gives CSASRARSGNTIYF.

This clonotype appeared many times. The V gene is TRBV6-2 or TRBV6-3, the J gene TRBJ1-5; the D is unclear. V lost 2 bases and J 0 bases, leaving 5 bases between the germline ends. Germline CDR1 reads MNHEY; CDR2 reads SVGEGT. The length of the CDR3 is 14 residues. DNA for the CDR3: TGTGCCAGCAGTTACGCGTATAGCAATCAGCCCCAGCATTTT. This encodes CASSYAYSNQPQHF.

This clonotype was counted many times. The chain links TRBV12-3 or TRBV12-4 to TRBJ2-7; D may correspond to TRBD1 or TRBD2 (5 bases each). This CDR3 is built from 12 residues. Trimming stripped 8 bases from V and 9 bases from J, with 17 bases between. DNA for the CDR3: TGTGCCAGCGGACAAGGAGGTGCTGCGCAGTACTTC. Protein: CASGQGGAAQYF.

Ten or more counts support this clonotype. The rearrangement links TRBV5-1 to TRBJ2-7; 9 positions agree with TRBD2. The CDR3 spans 16 residues. Germline V gives CDR1 SGHRS, CDR2 YFSETQ. V shed 10 bases and J 6 bases; nucleotides not matched to a gene: 20. This CDR3 reads CASSSKGLAGSSEQYF. CDR3 bases: TGCGCCTCATCATCTAAAGGGCTAGCGGGATCTTCCGAGCAGTACTTC.

This clonotype has a count of ten or more. CDR3 in DNA: TGCGCCAGCAGCCAGGGGCAGGGGGGGACCTACGAGCAGTACTTC. Its translation: CASSQGQGGTYEQYF. The chain combines TRBV4-1 with TRBJ2-7, with D possibly being TRBD1 or TRBD2 (7 bases each). From germline, CDR1 is MGHRA and CDR2 YSYEKL. CDR3 length: 15 amino acids. The V end was cut by 3 bases, the J end by 2 bases, with 14 bases between.

This clonotype was observed at least ten times. The rearrangement joins TRBV20-1 to TRBJ2-5; 12 nucleotides agree with TRBD2. CDR3 length: 16 amino acids. CDR1 DFQATT and CDR2 SNEGSKA come from the germline V gene (reference sequence). The V segment lost 4 bases and the J segment 5 bases; nucleotides outside the gene matches: 11. As DNA, the CDR3 is TGCAGTGCTACTAGCGGGGGGGCCAGGGGAATGGAGACCCAGTACTTC. This translates into CSATSGGARGMETQYF.

V and J are TRBV20-1 and TRBJ1-5; 8 bases align to TRBD1. Trimming at V came to 4 bases and at J to 0 bases, leaving 2 bases not matched to a gene. The CDR3 loop spans 14 amino acids. The V gene's germline CDR1 is DFQATT and CDR2 SNEGSKA (reference sequence). This chain's CDR3 is CSANRGGSNQPQHF. In DNA form, the CDR3 reads TGCAGTGCTAACAGGGGGGGTAGCAATCAGCCCCAGCATTTT.

This clonotype was observed many times. The V and J genes are TRBV7-2 and TRBJ2-1; possibly TRBD2 for D (6 bases). The V and J ends lost 1 base and 3 bases respectively, with 10 bases between them. The germline gives CDR1 SGHTA, CDR2 FQGNSA. This CDR3 spans 15 amino acids. CDR3 DNA: TGTGCCAGCAGCTTAGTAACGGGAGTCTACAATGAGCAGTTCTTC. Protein sequence: CASSLVTGVYNEQFF.